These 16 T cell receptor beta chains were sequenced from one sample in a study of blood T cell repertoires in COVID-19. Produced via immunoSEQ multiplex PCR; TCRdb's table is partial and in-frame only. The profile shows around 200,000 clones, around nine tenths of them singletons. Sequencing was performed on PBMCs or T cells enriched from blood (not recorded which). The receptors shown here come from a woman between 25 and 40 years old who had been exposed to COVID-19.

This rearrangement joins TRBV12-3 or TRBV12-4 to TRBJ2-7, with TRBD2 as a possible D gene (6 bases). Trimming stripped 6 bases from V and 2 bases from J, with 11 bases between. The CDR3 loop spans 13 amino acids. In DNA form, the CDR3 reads TGTGCCAGCAGCCCGGACTACCCCTACGAGCAGTACTTC. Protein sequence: CASSPDYPYEQYF.

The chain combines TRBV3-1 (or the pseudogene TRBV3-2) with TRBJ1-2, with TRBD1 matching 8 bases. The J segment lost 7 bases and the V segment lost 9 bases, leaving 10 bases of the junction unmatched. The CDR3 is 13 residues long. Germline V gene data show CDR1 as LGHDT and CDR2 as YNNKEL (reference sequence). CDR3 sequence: CASSQGQVLGYTF. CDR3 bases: TGTGCCAGTTCCCAGGGACAGGTTCTTGGCTACACCTTC.

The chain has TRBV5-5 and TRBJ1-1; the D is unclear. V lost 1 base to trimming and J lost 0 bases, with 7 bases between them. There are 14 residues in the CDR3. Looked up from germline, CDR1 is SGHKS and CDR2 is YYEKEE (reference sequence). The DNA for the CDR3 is TGTGCCAGCAGCTTGTCCCAATTGAACACTGAAGCTTTCTTT. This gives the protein CASSLSQLNTEAFF.

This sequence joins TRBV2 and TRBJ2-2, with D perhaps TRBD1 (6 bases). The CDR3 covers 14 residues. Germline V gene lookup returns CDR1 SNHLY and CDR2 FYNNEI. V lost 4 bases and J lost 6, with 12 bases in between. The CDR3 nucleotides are TGTGCCAGCAGTGGTCAGGGGCCTCCCGGGGAGCTGTTTTTT. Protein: CASSGQGPPGELFF.

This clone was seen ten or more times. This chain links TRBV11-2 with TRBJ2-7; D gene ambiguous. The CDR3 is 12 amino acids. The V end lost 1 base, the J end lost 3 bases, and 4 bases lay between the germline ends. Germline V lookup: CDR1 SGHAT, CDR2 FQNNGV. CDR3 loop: CASSLGSYEQYF. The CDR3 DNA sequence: TGTGCCAGCAGCTTAGGGAGCTACGAGCAGTACTTC.

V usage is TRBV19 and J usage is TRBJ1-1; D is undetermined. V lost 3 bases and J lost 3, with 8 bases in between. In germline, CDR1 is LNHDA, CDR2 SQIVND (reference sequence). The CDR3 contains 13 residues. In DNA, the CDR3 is TGTGCCAGTAGTATTCAGAGGGACACTGAAGCTTTCTTT. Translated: CASSIQRDTEAFF.

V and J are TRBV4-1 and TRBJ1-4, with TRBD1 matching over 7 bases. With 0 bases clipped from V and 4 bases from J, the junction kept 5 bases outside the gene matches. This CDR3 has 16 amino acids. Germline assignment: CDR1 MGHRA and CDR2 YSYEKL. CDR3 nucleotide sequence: TGCGCCAGCAGCCAAGAGTCGGGACAGATTAATGAAAAACTGTTTTTT. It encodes CASSQESGQINEKLFF.

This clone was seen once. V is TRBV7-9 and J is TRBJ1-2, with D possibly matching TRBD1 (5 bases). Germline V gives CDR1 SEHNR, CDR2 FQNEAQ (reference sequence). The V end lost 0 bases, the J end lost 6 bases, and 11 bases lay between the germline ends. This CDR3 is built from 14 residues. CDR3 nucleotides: TGTGCCAGCAGCTTAGCGTACAGGACCCATGGCTACACCTTC. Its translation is CASSLAYRTHGYTF.

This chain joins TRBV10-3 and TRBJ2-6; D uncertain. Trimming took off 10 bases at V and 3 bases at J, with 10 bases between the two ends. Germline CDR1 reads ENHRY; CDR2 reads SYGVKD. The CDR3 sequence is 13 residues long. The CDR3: CASLPSGANVLTF. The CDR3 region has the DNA TGTGCCAGCCTCCCGAGTGGGGCCAACGTCCTGACTTTC.

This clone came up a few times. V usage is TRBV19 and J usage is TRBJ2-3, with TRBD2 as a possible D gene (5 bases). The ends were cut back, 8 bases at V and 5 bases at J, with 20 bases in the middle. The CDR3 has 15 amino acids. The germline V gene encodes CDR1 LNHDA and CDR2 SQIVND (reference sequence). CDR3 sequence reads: CASSRRLSYGDTQYF. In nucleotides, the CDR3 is TGTGCCAGTTCCAGGAGGCTGTCATACGGAGATACGCAGTATTTT.

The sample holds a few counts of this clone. The CDR3 bases are TGTGCCAGCAGCCAAGGATGGCGGGTAGCCAAAAACATTCAGTACTTC. It translates to CASSQGWRVAKNIQYF. The chain is built from TRBV3-1 (or the pseudogene TRBV3-2) and TRBJ2-4; weak D call: TRBD2 (5 bases). The CDR3 runs 16 residues. Trimming left V 1 base short and J 0 bases short, with 10 bases between. In germline, CDR1 is LGHDT, CDR2 YNNKEL (reference sequence).

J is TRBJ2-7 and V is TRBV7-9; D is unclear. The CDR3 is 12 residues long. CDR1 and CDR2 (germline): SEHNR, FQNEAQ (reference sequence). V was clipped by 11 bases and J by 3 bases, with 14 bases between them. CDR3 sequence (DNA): TGTGCCCCCCGGGTTCCCTACTACGAGCAGTACTTC. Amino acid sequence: CAPRVPYYEQYF.

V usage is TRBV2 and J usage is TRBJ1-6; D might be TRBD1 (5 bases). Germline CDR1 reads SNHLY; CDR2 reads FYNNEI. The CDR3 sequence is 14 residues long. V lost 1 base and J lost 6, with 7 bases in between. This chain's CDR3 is CASSEGQSNSPLHF. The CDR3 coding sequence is TGTGCCAGCAGTGAAGGACAGTCTAATTCACCCCTCCACTTT.

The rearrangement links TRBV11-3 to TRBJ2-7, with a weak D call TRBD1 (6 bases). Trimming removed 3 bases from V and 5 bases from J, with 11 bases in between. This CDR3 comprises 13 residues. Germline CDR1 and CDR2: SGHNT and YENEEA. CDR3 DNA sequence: TGTGCCAGCAGCTTTACAGGGACCCACGAGCAGTACTTC. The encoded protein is CASSFTGTHEQYF.

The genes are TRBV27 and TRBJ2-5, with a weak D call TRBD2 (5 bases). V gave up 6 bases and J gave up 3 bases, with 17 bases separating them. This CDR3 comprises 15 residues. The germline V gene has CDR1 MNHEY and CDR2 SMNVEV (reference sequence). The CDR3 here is CASSTAGVLKETQYF. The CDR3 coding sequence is TGTGCCAGCAGCACGGCCGGGGTCCTAAAAGAGACCCAGTACTTC.

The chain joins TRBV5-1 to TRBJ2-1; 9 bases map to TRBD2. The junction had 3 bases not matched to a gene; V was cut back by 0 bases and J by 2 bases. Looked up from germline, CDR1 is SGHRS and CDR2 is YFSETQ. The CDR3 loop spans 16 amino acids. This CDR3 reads CASSLASSGAYNEQFF. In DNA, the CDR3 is TGCGCCAGCAGCTTGGCCTCTAGCGGGGCCTACAATGAGCAGTTCTTC.